Below are 11 T cell receptor beta chains sequenced from a single sample in a study of response to subunit inactivated influenza vaccine. TCRdb re-analysed the RT-PCR reads in MiXCR, keeping a single row per CDR3 protein. The sample includes hundreds of thousands of distinct CDR3 sequences, 14% of them seen just once. This sample comprised PBMCs from blood, obtained around 14 days before vaccination. Every receptor here comes from a man between 45 and 60 years old who received an inactivated influenza vaccine.

This chain links TRBV27 with TRBJ2-1; tentatively, D is TRBD1 or TRBD2 (5 bases each). V was shortened by 1 base and J by 14 bases, with 15 bases between the two germline ends. CDR3 length equals 13 residues. Germline lookup yields CDR1 MNHEY and CDR2 SMNVEV (reference sequence). CDR3 in amino acids: CASSLLGTALEFF. The DNA for the CDR3 is TGTGCCAGCAGTTTATTGGGGACGGCGCTGGAGTTCTTC.

On this clonotype itself: The junction departs from germline at one end; a sequencing error may be responsible. V and J are TRBV12-3 or TRBV12-4 and TRBJ1-1, with 9 bases fitting TRBD1. The CDR3 is made up of 14 amino acids. CDR3 region: CGSSQQGARTEAFF. The CDR3 DNA follows: TGTGGCAGCAGTCAACAGGGGGCGCGGACTGAAGCTTTCTTT.

The J gene is TRBJ1-2, the V gene TRBV7-9; D unclear. V lost 3 bases to trimming and J lost 5 bases, with 16 bases between them. The CDR3 runs 15 residues. Germline values: CDR1 SEHNR, CDR2 FQNEAQ (reference sequence). In nucleotides, the CDR3 is TGTGCCAGCAGCTTTGGGAACAGCCCTGGTTATGGCTACACCTTC. It translates to CASSFGNSPGYGYTF.

This clonotype occurred many times. The rearrangement joins TRBV14 to TRBJ2-5, with 9 nucleotides matching TRBD2. The CDR3 loop spans 15 amino acids. J gave up 5 bases and V 1 base, and 5 bases lay outside the gene matches. The V gene's germline CDR1 is SGHDN and CDR2 FVKESK. CDR3 sequence reads: CASSQVRGGRETQYF. CDR3 in DNA: TGTGCCAGCAGCCAAGTGCGGGGGGGCCGGGAGACCCAGTACTTC.

The V call is TRBV5-1, the J call TRBJ1-6; possible D gene TRBD1, 5 bases. This CDR3 is built from 14 residues. V lost 4 bases, J lost 5 bases, and 10 bases lay in between. The germline CDR1 and CDR2 sequences are SGHRS and YFSETQ. The CDR3 here is CASSGDGDNSPLHF. As DNA, the CDR3 is TGCGCCAGCAGCGGGGACGGGGATAATTCACCCCTCCACTTT.

The sample holds many counts of this clonotype. The genes are TRBV11-2 and TRBJ2-3; a possible D gene is TRBD2 (7 bases). Trimming shortened V by 2 bases and J by 0 bases, and 9 bases separated the two germline ends. Per germline, CDR1 SGHAT and CDR2 FQNNGV. The CDR3 spans 15 residues. CDR3 protein: CASSLRGGSTDTQYF. CDR3 DNA: TGTGCCAGCAGCTTAAGGGGGGGTAGCACAGATACGCAGTATTTT.

This clonotype was seen only a few times. The genes are TRBV6-2 or TRBV6-3 and TRBJ2-5; 7 positions match TRBD1. Germline values: CDR1 MNHEY, CDR2 SVGEGT. V shed 6 bases and J 6 bases; nucleotides not matched to a gene: 10. The CDR3 runs 14 residues. The CDR3 sequence is CASRIRTGFKTQYF. The CDR3 region has the DNA TGTGCCAGCAGAATCCGGACAGGATTTAAGACCCAGTACTTC.

The genes are TRBV18 and TRBJ2-1; D possibly corresponds to TRBD2 (7 bases). This CDR3 is 14 amino acids long. Looked up from germline, CDR1 is KGHSH and CDR2 is LQKENI. Trimming removed 2 bases from V and 7 bases from J, with 12 bases in between. The CDR3 bases are TGTGCCAGCTCACCAGCGGGGGCGCATAATGAGCAGTTCTTC. Translated: CASSPAGAHNEQFF.

This clonotype was detected many times. The chain is built from TRBV7-6 and TRBJ1-5; TRBD1 might be the D (6 bases). The CDR3 runs to 15 residues. Trimming took off 1 base at V and 0 bases at J, with 7 bases between the two ends. Per the germline V gene, CDR1 is SGHVS and CDR2 is FNYEAQ. This CDR3 reads CASSLGTDSNQPQHF. DNA of the CDR3: TGTGCCAGCAGCTTAGGGACAGATAGCAATCAGCCCCAGCATTTT.

This rearrangement joins TRBV6-2 or TRBV6-3 to TRBJ2-1; possibly TRBD2 for D (6 bases). CDR3 length equals 17 residues. Trimming shortened V by 2 bases and J by 5 bases, and 19 bases separated the two germline ends. Germline V gene data show CDR1 as MNHEY and CDR2 as SVGEGT. CDR3 sequence (DNA): TGTGCCAGCAGTTACCCCCTAGGGACTGCCATCCACAATGAGCAGTTCTTC. It specifies CASSYPLGTAIHNEQFF.

This clonotype came up a few times. This chain connects TRBV7-9 to TRBJ2-7; 9 bases agree with TRBD1. Per the germline V gene, CDR1 is SEHNR and CDR2 is FQNEAQ (reference sequence). The J segment lost 4 bases and the V segment lost 5 bases, leaving 12 bases of the junction unmatched. This CDR3 has 16 residues. The CDR3 DNA follows: TGTGCCAGCAGCCCCGGGACAGGGTCCCGCGGGTACGAGCAGTACTTC. Residues: CASSPGTGSRGYEQYF.